Listed below are T cell receptor beta chains from one sample, sequenced in a study of shared clonotypes between healthy human individuals. Measured with immunoSEQ multiplex PCR; TCRdb has only the in-frame clones, and not every one. The sample lists 2 million to 2.5 million clones, 93% occurring once. The specimen sequenced was naive CD4+ T cells from PBMCs. These receptors all stem from a man between 18 and 35 years old in good health. Some clones in this sample may be carry-over from other donors' samples. CDR3s include the opening cysteine and the closing phenylalanine or tryptophan. Fields, in order: V gene, clone size, CDR3 length, J gene, D gene, CDR3 DNA, CDR3 protein. The D gene is left open where the match is weak. Only part of the rows carry a size: once, few, many, or a class if the clone is expanded.

>TRBV28|.|16|TRBJ2-7|TRBD1
TGTGCCAGCAGTTCATCCGGGACAGGGGGTTTCGGCGAGCAGTACTTC
CASSSSGTGGFGEQYF
>TRBV7-3|.|15|TRBJ2-7|TRBD1
TGTGCCAGCAGCGCGGCAGGACAGGGAACTGGCGAGCAGTACTTC
CASSAAGQGTGEQYF
>TRBV7-8|.|12|TRBJ1-2|.
TGTGCCAGCAGCTTAAGCCCCACTGGCTACACCTTC
CASSLSPTGYTF
>TRBV27|.|14|TRBJ1-1|.
TGTGCCAGCAGCATGGACCCAAGATTCAGTGAAGCTTTCTTT
CASSMDPRFSEAFF
>TRBV19|.|14|TRBJ2-7|.
TGTGCCAGTAGTGACCAGACAGTCTCCTACGAGCAGTACTTC
CASSDQTVSYEQYF
>TRBV2|.|14|TRBJ2-5|TRBD2
TGTGCCAGCATGGCCGGGAGGTCCCAAGAGACCCAGTACTTC
CASMAGRSQETQYF
>TRBV28|.|15|TRBJ2-1|TRBD2
TGTGCCAGCAGTTCGCCGGGACTAGCGCAAAATGAGCAGTTCTTC
CASSSPGLAQNEQFF
>TRBV29-1|once|14|TRBJ2-3|TRBD2
TGCAGCGTTGCCCGGGAGGTTGACACAGATACGCAGTATTTT
CSVAREVDTDTQYF
>TRBV11-3|.|15|TRBJ2-1|TRBD1
TGTGCCAGCAGCTTGGAGACAGGGGCCTACAATGAGCAGTTCTTC
CASSLETGAYNEQFF
>TRBV6-5|.|14|TRBJ1-5|.
TGTGCCAGCAGTTACTCGTTCAAGGGTCAGCCCCAGCATTTT
CASSYSFKGQPQHF
>TRBV14|.|17|TRBJ2-3|TRBD2
TGTGCCAGCAGCCAAGATTTAACGTCGGATATGCGGGAGGCGCAGTATTTT
CASSQDLTSDMREAQYF
>TRBV7-9|.|15|TRBJ1-4|.
TGTGCCAGCAGCAATGGACTCCCTCAGAAGGAAAAACTGTTTTTT
CASSNGLPQKEKLFF
>TRBV7-9|.|14|TRBJ2-3|TRBD1
TGTGCCAGCACCTCCGATCAGGGGGTGGATACGCAGTATTTT
CASTSDQGVDTQYF
>TRBV28|.|15|TRBJ2-4|.
TGTGCCAGCAGTCGCCCCCGGGGTGTAGAAAACATTCAGTACTTC
CASSRPRGVENIQYF
>TRBV11-2|.|14|TRBJ2-7|TRBD1
TGTGCCACCACCGCGAGCAGGGGGACCTACGAGCAGTACTTC
CATTASRGTYEQYF
>TRBV5-1|few|12|TRBJ2-2|.
TGCGCCAGCAGCTTGGTGGCCGGGGAGCTGTTTTTT
CASSLVAGELFF
>TRBV5-1|.|14|TRBJ2-2|TRBD2
TGCGCCAGCAACCAACTAGCGGACACCGGGGAGCTGTTTTTT
CASNQLADTGELFF
>TRBV2|.|15|TRBJ1-1|TRBD1
TGTGCCAGCAGTCCTAACAGGGGTACGGGGACTGAAGCTTTCTTT
CASSPNRGTGTEAFF
>TRBV9|.|14|TRBJ1-4|.
TGTGCCAGCAGCGTAGGAGGGCTCGGTGAAAAACTGTTTTTT
CASSVGGLGEKLFF
>TRBV11-1|.|14|TRBJ2-7|.
TGTGCCAGCAGCCTGGCAGGGGAGGGCGACGAGCAGTACTTC
CASSLAGEGDEQYF
>TRBV5-1|once|17|TRBJ2-5|TRBD2
TGCGCCAGCAGCTTGATGCTAGCGGGAGGTGGTAGCGAGACCCAGTACTTC
CASSLMLAGGGSETQYF
>TRBV5-1|few|13|TRBJ1-5|.
TGCGCCAGCAGAGGCCCTAGCAATCAGCCCCAGCATTTT
CASRGPSNQPQHF
>TRBV7-9|.|13|TRBJ2-7|.
TGTGCCAGCAGCTTGGGACCCCGAGGCGAGCAGTACTTC
CASSLGPRGEQYF
>TRBV28|.|11|TRBJ2-5|.
TGTGCCACTCGGCGGCGGGAGACCCAGTACTTC
CATRRRETQYF
>TRBV19|.|15|TRBJ1-5|.
TGTGCCACCAGCTATTCTATGTCTGGCAATCAGCCCCAGCATTTT
CATSYSMSGNQPQHF
>TRBV7-9|.|14|TRBJ1-1|.
TGTGCCAGCACCCCCCGCGGAGTGAACACTGAAGCTTTCTTT
CASTPRGVNTEAFF
>TRBV20-1|.|11|TRBJ1-5|.
TGCAGTGCTAGAGGGGCAGGGAGGAGGCATTTT
CSARGAGRRHF
>TRBV27|.|15|TRBJ2-7|.
TGTGCCAGCAACCCTCGGGCGGGCGGAAAACACGAGCAGTACTTC
CASNPRAGGKHEQYF
>TRBV4-1|.|16|TRBJ2-6|.
TGCGCCAGCAGCCCTGAACGGTTATCTGGGGCCAACGTCCTGACTTTC
CASSPERLSGANVLTF
>TRBV27|.|15|TRBJ2-7|TRBD1
TGTGCCAGCAGTCCCGGGACAGGGGGCTCAGGCGAGCAGTACTTC
CASSPGTGGSGEQYF
>TRBV5-1|.|14|TRBJ2-7|.
TGCGCCAGCAGCTTGGTAGGGGGTGACTACGAGCAGTACTTC
CASSLVGGDYEQYF
>TRBV5-1|.|18|TRBJ2-2|.
.
CASSLTGGEVWEPGSCFF
>TRBV5-1|once|16|TRBJ1-4|TRBD1
TGCGCCAGCAGCTTAGCAGGGGGCTCTCATAATGAAAAACTGTTTTTT
CASSLAGGSHNEKLFF
>TRBV5-4|.|14|TRBJ2-7|.
TGTGCCAGCAGCCCACCTAGGGAGCCACGCGAGCAGTACTTC
CASSPPREPREQYF
>TRBV28|.|15|TRBJ1-1|TRBD1
TGTGCCAGCAGACTAGGGGCAGGGGGCAGGTCTGAAGCTTTCTTT
CASRLGAGGRSEAFF
>TRBV7-3|.|16|TRBJ2-3|TRBD2
TGTGCCAGCAGCTCAATAGCGGGAGCGAGCGCAGATACGCAGTATTTT
CASSSIAGASADTQYF
>TRBV7-9|.|17|TRBJ1-2|TRBD1
TGTGCCAGCAGCTTAGCCGGGACAGAGAGAGCTAACTATGGCTACACCTTC
CASSLAGTERANYGYTF
>TRBV28|once|11|TRBJ2-2|.
TGTGCCAGCAGTTTCGCCGGGGAGCTGTTTTTT
CASSFAGELFF
>TRBV11-1|.|16|TRBJ1-4|.
TGTGCCAGCAGCCTCGGACAGCCTGCAACTAATGAAAAACTGTTTTTT
CASSLGQPATNEKLFF
>TRBV27|.|15|TRBJ2-7|TRBD2
TGTGCCAGCACCCGTGACGGACTAGCGAGATACGAGCAGTACTTC
CASTRDGLARYEQYF
>TRBV4-1|.|19|TRBJ2-4|TRBD1
TGCGCCAGCAGCCAACACCCTCGCTCCCTGGGACAGGGTGGCAACATTCAGTACTTC
CASSQHPRSLGQGGNIQYF
>TRBV4-1|once|17|TRBJ1-5|.
TGCGCCAGCAGCCATTACGGGGCGTTTGGGAACAATCAGCCCCAGCATTTT
CASSHYGAFGNNQPQHF
>TRBV28|.|14|TRBJ1-2|.
TGTGCCAGCAGATCAGGTGGAACTAACTATGGCTACACCTTC
CASRSGGTNYGYTF
>TRBV7-6|.|14|TRBJ2-5|.
TGTGCCAGCAGCTTCATGGGCTGGAAAGAGACCCAGTACTTC
CASSFMGWKETQYF
>TRBV5-1|.|12|TRBJ2-1|.
TGCGCCAGCAGCTTGGTATTACCTGAGCAGTTCTTC
CASSLVLPEQFF
>TRBV28|.|16|TRBJ1-1|.
TGTGCCAGCAGTTTAGGGTCAGGGGTAGGGTACACTGAAGCTTTCTTT
CASSLGSGVGYTEAFF
>TRBV28|.|15|TRBJ2-3|TRBD1
TGTGCCAGCACGAACTCCGGGACAGGGCCAGATACGCAGTATTTT
CASTNSGTGPDTQYF
>TRBV19|.|17|TRBJ1-5|.
TGTGCCAGTAGTATTCAACGCGGGGGGGCTGGTGGTCAGCCCCAGCATTTT
CASSIQRGGAGGQPQHF
>TRBV28|.|14|TRBJ1-3|.
TGTGCCAGCAGTTTAAGGGACGCTCGAAACACCATATATTTT
CASSLRDARNTIYF
>TRBV7-3|.|16|TRBJ1-2|TRBD1
TGTGCCAGCAGCAGAGAATCCCGGACAGGGCGCAATGGCTACACCTTC
CASSRESRTGRNGYTF
>TRBV14|.|13|TRBJ2-5|.
TGTGCCAGCAGCCAGCGGCGTGGAGAGACCCAGTACTTC
CASSQRRGETQYF
>TRBV19|.|15|TRBJ2-1|.
TGTGCCAGTAGCCCGACTAGGGCCTCCTACAATGAGCAGTTCTTC
CASSPTRASYNEQFF
>TRBV9|once|14|TRBJ2-1|.
TGTGCCAGCAGCCCCTCAAGTACCTACAATGAGCAGTTCTTC
CASSPSSTYNEQFF
>TRBV7-2|.|17|TRBJ2-7|.
TGTGCCAGCAGCTTAGCCCAGGTTAGAACCCTTGGCTACGAGCAGTACTTC
CASSLAQVRTLGYEQYF
>TRBV6-1|.|14|TRBJ1-4|.
TGTGCCAGCAGCGACCGGGACGGAAATGAAAAACTGTTTTTT
CASSDRDGNEKLFF
>TRBV7-9|.|16|TRBJ2-1|TRBD2
TGTGCCAGCAGCTTACCAAGCGGGAGGGCCGACAATGAGCAGTTCTTC
CASSLPSGRADNEQFF
>TRBV28|.|15|TRBJ1-1|.
TGTGCCAGCAGTTTAGTTTCCACGGGCCCAAATGAAGCTTTCTTT
CASSLVSTGPNEAFF